These T cell receptor beta chains were read from a single sample in a study of CD4 T cells in relation to SARS-CoV-2 and coronaviruses. The repertoire was sequenced with immunoSEQ multiplex PCR; TCRdb's copy has only in-frame clones and lacks some. Of 15,000 to 20,000 clones listed, about 72% are singletons. Their recognized antigens are unknown. The sample was CD4+ T cells from PBMCs, cultured in vitro. Receptors were obtained from a human donor in good health. Both conserved end residues are part of each CDR3. Size is omitted from some rows. Given values are once, few, many or a class for expanded clones.

j_call v_call clone_size cdr3_length cdr3_aa
TRBJ1-1 TRBV28 . 13 CASHRGPTIDAFF
TRBJ1-1 TRBV9 . 17 CASSPWDSGGMNTEAFF
TRBJ2-1 TRBV6-5 . 15 CASTLIAGGLNEQFF
TRBJ2-5 TRBV2 . 12 CASSQVQETQYF
TRBJ2-3 TRBV5-4 . 16 CASSPGWGQSTDTQYF
TRBJ2-2 TRBV6-5 . 15 CASSYLQGGTGELFF
TRBJ2-1 TRBV5-1 . 15 CASSLSGGGYNEQFF
TRBJ2-2 TRBV30 few 12 CAWSESTGELFF
TRBJ1-5 TRBV6-1 . 14 CASSEVGSNQPQHF
TRBJ1-1 TRBV11-1 . 13 CASSPYRETEAFF
TRBJ1-2 TRBV5-1 . 14 CASSPGEGSYGYTF
TRBJ2-1 TRBV18 . 14 CASSPGLNGNEQFF
TRBJ2-1 TRBV19 . 17 CASSKGFTAGGNNEQFF
TRBJ2-2 TRBV9 . 16 CASSVWRTGRTGELFF
TRBJ2-7 TRBV3-1/TRBV3-2 . 14 CASSSGTSQTRRYF
TRBJ2-7 TRBV3-1/TRBV3-2 . 17 CASSQNSGTRNAYEQYF
TRBJ1-3 TRBV2 . 12 CASTNSGNTIYF
TRBJ2-5 TRBV6-5 . 11 CASNRGETQYF
TRBJ2-2 TRBV19 few 18 CASSILSAGLARTGELFF
TRBJ1-2 TRBV18 . 20 CASSPSPAAAGGPQYYGYTF
TRBJ1-1 TRBV19 few 15 CASSIGGLLNTEAFF
TRBJ1-1 TRBV6-5 . 14 CASSYYAGDTEAFF
TRBJ2-7 TRBV4-1 . 15 CASSPGLVSSYEQYF
TRBJ2-7 TRBV19 . 13 CASKRAGAYEQYF
TRBJ2-7 TRBV2 . 18 CASSAGLAGGPGPYEQYF
TRBJ2-5 TRBV7-3 . 17 CASSLGLGVAGQETQYF
TRBJ1-3 TRBV4-1 . 17 CASSQDATAISGNTIYF
TRBJ2-7 TRBV19 . 13 CASSPQGTGEQYF
TRBJ2-1 TRBV12-3/TRBV12-4 . 13 CASTTSHANEQFF
TRBJ1-2 TRBV4-1 . 13 CASSPLKGYGYTF
TRBJ1-6 TRBV2 . 19 CASSEVGTAPSSYNSPLHF